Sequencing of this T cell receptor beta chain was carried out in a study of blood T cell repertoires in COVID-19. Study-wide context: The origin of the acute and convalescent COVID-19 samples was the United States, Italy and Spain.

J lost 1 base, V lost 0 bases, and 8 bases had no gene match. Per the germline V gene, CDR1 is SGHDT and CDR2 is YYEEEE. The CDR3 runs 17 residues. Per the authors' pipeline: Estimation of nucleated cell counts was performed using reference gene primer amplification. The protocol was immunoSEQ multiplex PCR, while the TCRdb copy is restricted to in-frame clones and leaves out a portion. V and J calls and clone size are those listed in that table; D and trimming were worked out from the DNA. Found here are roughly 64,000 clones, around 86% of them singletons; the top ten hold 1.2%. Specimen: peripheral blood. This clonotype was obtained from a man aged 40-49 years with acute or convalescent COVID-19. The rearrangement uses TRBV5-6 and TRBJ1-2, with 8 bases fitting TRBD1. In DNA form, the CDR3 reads TGTGCCAGCAGCTTGGTCGCCCAGGGGGCAATTAACTATGGCTACACCTTC. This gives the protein CASSLVAQGAINYGYTF. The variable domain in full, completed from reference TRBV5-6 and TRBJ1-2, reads DAGVTQSPTHLIKTRGQQVTLRCSPKSGHDTVSWYQQALGQGPQFIFQYYEEEERQRGNFPDRFSGHQFPNYSSELNVNALLLGDSALYLCASSLVAQGAINYGYTFGSGTRLTVV.